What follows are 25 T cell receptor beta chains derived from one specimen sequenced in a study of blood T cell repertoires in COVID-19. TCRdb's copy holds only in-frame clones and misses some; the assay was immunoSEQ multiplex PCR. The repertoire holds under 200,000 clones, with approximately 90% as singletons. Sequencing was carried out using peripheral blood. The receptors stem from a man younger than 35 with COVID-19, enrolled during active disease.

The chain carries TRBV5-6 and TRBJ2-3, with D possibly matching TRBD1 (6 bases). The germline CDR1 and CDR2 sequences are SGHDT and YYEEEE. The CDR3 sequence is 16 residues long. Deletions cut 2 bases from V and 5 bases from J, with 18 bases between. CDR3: CASSFERGRLLDTQYF. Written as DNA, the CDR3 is TGTGCCAGCAGCTTCGAAAGGGGGAGATTATTAGATACGCAGTATTTT.

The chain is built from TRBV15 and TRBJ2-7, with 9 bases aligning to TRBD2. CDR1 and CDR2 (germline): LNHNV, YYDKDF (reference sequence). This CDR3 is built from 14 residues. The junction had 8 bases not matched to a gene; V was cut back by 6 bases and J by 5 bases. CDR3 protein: CATRGTSRPHEQYF. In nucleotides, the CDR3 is TGTGCCACCAGAGGGACTAGCCGCCCACACGAGCAGTACTTC.

The CDR3 reads CASSYGGGGSYEQYF. The CDR3 DNA sequence: TGTGCCAGCAGTTACGGTGGAGGCGGTTCCTACGAGCAGTACTTC. This rearrangement joins TRBV6-6 to TRBJ2-7; weak D call: TRBD2 (5 bases). Trimming pared 2 bases from V and 1 base from J, leaving 12 bases between. Germline assignment: CDR1 MNHNY and CDR2 SVGAGI (reference sequence). The CDR3 extends over 15 amino acids.

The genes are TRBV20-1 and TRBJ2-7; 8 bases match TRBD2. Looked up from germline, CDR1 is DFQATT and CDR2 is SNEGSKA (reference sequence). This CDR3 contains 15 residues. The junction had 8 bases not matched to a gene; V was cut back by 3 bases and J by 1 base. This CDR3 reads CSASEIGGRSYEQYF. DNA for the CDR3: TGCAGTGCTAGTGAGATCGGCGGGAGGTCCTACGAGCAGTACTTC.

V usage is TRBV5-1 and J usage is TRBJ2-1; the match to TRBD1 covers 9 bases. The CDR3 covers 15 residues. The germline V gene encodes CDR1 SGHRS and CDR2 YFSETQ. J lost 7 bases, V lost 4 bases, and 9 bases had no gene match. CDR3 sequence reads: CASSGGTGYKNEQFF. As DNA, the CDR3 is TGCGCCAGCAGCGGGGGGACAGGGTATAAGAATGAGCAGTTCTTC.

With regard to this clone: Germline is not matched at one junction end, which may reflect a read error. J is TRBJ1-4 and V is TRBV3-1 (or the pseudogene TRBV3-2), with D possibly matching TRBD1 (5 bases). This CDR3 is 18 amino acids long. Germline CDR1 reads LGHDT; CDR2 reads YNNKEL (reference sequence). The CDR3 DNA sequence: TGTGCCAGCAGCCAAGTTTGGCAGGGTATTGTGGGTACTGAAAAACTGCTTTTT. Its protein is CASSQVWQGIVGTEKLLF.

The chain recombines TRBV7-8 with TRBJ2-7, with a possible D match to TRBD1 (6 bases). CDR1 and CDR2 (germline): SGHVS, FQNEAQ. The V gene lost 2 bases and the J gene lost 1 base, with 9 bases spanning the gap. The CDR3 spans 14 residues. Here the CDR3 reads CASSLYTGSYEQYF. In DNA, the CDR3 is TGTGCCAGCAGCTTATACACAGGGTCCTACGAGCAGTACTTC.

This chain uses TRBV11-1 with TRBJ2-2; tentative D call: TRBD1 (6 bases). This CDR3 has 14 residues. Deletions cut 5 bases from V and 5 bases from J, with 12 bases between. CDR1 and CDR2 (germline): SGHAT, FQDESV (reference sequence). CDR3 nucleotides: TGTGCCAGCAGCCTACAGGGAAGGACCGGGGAGCTGTTTTTT. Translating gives CASSLQGRTGELFF.

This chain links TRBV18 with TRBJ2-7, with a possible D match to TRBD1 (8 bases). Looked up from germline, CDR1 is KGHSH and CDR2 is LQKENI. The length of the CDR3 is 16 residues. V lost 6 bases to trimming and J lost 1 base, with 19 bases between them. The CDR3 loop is CASSPRQGTTSYEQYF. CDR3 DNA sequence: TGTGCCAGCTCCCCCCGACAGGGGACTACATCCTACGAGCAGTACTTC.

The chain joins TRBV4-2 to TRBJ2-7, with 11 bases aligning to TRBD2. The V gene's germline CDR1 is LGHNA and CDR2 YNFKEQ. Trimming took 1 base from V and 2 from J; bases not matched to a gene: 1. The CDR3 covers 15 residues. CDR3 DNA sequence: TGTGCCAGCAGCCAAGGACTAGCGGGACCCTACGAGCAGTACTTC. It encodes CASSQGLAGPYEQYF.

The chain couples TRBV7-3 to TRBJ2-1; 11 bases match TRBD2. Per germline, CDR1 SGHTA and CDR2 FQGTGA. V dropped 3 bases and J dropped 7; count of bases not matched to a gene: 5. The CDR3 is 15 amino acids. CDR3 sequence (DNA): TGTGCCAGCAGCTTCTTAGCGGGAGGGCCGAATGAGCAGTTCTTC. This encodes CASSFLAGGPNEQFF.

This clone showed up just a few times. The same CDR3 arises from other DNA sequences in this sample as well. The CDR3 DNA reads as TGTGCCAGCAGTTACTCGACAGGGGGCTACGAGCAGTACTTC. The encoded protein is CASSYSTGGYEQYF. V gene TRBV6-2 or TRBV6-3 combines with J gene TRBJ2-7, with 9 positions matching TRBD1. Trimming cost V 0 bases and J 3 bases; bases outside gene matches: 0. The germline V gene encodes CDR1 MNHEY and CDR2 SVGEGT. This CDR3 comprises 14 residues.

The CDR3 region is CASSMIAGAAYNEQFF. For the CDR3, the DNA is TGTGCCAGTAGTATGATAGCGGGAGCCGCCTACAATGAGCAGTTCTTC. This sequence joins TRBV19 and TRBJ2-1; 9 bases are shared with TRBD2. Trimming cost V 3 bases and J 2 bases; bases outside gene matches: 5. Germline values: CDR1 LNHDA, CDR2 SQIVND (reference sequence). This CDR3 comprises 16 residues.

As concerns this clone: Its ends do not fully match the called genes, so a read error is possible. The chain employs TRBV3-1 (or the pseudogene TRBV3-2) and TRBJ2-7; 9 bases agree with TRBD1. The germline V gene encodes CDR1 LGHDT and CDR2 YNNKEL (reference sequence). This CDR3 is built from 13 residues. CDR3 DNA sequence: TGTGCCAGCAGCCAGATGTTACAGGGGGCGAGGCACTTC. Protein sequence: CASSQMLQGARHF.

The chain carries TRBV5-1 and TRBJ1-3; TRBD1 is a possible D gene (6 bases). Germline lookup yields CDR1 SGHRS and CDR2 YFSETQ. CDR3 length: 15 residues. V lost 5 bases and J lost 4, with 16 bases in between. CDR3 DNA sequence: TGCGCCAGCAGGACCACAGGGAACTCCGGAAACACCATATATTTT. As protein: CASRTTGNSGNTIYF.

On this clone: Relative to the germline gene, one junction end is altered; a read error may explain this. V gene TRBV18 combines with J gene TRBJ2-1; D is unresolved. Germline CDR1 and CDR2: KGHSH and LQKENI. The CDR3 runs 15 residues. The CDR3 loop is CASSPPGWSYNEQFF. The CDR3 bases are TGTGCCAGCTCGCCACCCGGGTGGTCCTACAATGAGCAGTTCTTC.

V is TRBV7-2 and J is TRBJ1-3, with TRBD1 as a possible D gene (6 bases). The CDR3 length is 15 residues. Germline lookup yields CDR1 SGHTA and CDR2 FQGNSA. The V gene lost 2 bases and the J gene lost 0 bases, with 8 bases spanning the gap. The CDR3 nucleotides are TGTGCCAGCAGCTTAAGCAGGGGCTCTGGAAACACCATATATTTT. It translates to CASSLSRGSGNTIYF.

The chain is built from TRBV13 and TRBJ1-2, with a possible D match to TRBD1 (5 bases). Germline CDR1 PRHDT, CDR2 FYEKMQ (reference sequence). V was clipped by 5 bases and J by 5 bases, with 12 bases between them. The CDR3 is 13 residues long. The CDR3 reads CASSTPGGYGYTF. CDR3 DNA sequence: TGTGCCAGCAGCACACCGGGGGGATATGGCTACACCTTC.

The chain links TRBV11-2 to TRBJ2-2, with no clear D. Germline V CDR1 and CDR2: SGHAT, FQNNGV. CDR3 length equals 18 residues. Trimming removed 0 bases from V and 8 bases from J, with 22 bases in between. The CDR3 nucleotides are TGTGCCAGCAGCTTAGATCTAAGGCATATCCCAGGTGAAGGGGAGCTGTTTTTT. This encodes CASSLDLRHIPGEGELFF.

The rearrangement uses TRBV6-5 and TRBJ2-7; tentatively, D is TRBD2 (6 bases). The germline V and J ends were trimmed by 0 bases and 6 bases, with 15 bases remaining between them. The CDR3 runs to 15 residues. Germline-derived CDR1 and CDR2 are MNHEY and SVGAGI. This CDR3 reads CASSYSGTPGSEQYF. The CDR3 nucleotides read TGTGCCAGCAGTTACTCCGGGACTCCCGGGAGCGAGCAGTACTTC.

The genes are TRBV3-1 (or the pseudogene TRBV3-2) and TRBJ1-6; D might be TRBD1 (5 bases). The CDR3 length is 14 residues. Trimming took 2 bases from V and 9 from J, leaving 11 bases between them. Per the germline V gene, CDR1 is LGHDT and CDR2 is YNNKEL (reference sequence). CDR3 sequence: CASSQTPQGSPLHF. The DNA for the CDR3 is TGTGCCAGCAGCCAAACACCGCAGGGTTCACCCCTCCACTTT.

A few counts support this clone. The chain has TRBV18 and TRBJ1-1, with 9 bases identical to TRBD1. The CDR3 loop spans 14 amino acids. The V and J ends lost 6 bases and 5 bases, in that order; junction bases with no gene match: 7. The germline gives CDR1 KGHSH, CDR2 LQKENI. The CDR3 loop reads CASSPDRGNTEAFF. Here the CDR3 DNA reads TGTGCCAGCTCTCCGGACAGGGGAAATACTGAAGCTTTCTTT.

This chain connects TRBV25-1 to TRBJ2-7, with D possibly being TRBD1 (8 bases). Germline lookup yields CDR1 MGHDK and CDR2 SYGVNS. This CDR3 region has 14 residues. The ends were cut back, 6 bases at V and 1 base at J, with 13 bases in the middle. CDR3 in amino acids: CASSLQGGSYEQYF. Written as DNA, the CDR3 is TGTGCCAGCAGCCTACAGGGGGGGTCCTACGAGCAGTACTTC.

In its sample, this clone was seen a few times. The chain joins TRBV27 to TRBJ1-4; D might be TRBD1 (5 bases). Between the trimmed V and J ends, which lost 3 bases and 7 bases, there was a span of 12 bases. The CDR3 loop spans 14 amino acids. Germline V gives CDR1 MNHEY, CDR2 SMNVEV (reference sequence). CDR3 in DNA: TGTGCCAGCAGTTTTGGGGGGAGGGGTGAAAAACTGTTTTTT. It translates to CASSFGGRGEKLFF.

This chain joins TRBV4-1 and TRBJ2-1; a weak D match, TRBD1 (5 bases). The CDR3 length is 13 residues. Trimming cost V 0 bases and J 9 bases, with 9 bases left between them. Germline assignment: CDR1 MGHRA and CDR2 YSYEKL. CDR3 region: CASSQDLGAEQFF. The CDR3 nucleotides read TGCGCCAGCAGCCAAGATCTAGGGGCTGAGCAGTTCTTC.